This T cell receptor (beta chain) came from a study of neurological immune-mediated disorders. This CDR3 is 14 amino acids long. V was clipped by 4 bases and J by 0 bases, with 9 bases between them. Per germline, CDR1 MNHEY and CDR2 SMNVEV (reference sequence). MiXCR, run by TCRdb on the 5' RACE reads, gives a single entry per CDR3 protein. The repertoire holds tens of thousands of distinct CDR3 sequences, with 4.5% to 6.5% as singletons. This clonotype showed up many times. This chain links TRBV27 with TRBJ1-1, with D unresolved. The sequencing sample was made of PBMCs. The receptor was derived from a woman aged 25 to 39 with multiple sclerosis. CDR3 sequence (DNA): TGTGCCAGCAGTTCCCCCCACATGAACACTGAAGCTTTCTTT. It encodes CASSSPHMNTEAFF.